The sequence of this T cell receptor beta chain was determined in a study of regulatory T cells in long-lasting Graves disease. Time point reported: persistent/refractory GD, antithyroid drugs over 5 years with positive TRAb. RNA from PBMCs was the source of the TCR library. This clonotype was seen only once. CDR3 length: 13 residues. Trimming took off 7 bases at V and 3 bases at J, with 10 bases between the two ends. CDR1 is SQVTM, CDR2 ANQGSEA, per germline. Construction of TCR beta libraries relied on iRepertoire HTBI primers and on Arm-PCR targeting CDR3 regions. TCRdb called the multiplex PCR reads again in MiXCR, with one record for every CDR3 protein. Among a few hundred thousand distinct CDR3 sequences, more than 20% were seen once, and the ten largest hold approximately 30%.

The source was peripheral blood mononuclear cells (PBMCs), collected when the disease was refractory, from a patient treated with antithyroid drugs. This chain uses TRBV29-1 with TRBJ2-6; a possible D gene is TRBD2 (6 bases). The TCR sequence derives from a woman in her thirties or forties with Graves disease. The CDR3 DNA follows: TGCAGCGCTGGGGGGATTGGGGCCAACGTCCTGACTTTC. Translated, it gives CSAGGIGANVLTF.